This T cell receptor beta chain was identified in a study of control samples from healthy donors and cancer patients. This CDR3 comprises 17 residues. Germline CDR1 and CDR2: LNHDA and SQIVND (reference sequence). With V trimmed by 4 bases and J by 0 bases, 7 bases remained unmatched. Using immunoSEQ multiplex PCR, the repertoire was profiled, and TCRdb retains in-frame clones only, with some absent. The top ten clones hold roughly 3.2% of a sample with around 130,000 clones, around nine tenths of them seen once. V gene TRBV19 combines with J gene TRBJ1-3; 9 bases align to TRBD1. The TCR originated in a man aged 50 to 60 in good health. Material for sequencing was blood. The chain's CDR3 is CASSTFSTGGSGNTIYF. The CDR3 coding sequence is TGTGCCAGTAGTACTTTTTCGACAGGGGGCTCTGGAAACACCATATATTTT.